This TCR beta chain was retrieved from a study of blood T cells in healthy people across ages. This clonotype was seen a few times. The second PCR ran about 6 to 12 cycles with a sample-barcoded 5' primer and J-beta primers. TCRdb called the 5' RACE reads again in MiXCR, with one record for every CDR3 protein. There are more than 900,000 distinct CDR3 sequences in the sample; approximately 32% occur only once, and roughly a tenth lies in the top ten. Germline CDR1 and CDR2: MGHDK and SYGVNS. Between the trimmed V and J ends, which lost 1 base and 4 bases, there was a span of 9 bases. The CDR3 totals 14 residues. A further study also used this sample, focusing on T cells of mothers and their children.

The chain employs TRBV25-1 and TRBJ2-3; either TRBD1 or TRBD2 may fit D (5 bases each). Sequencing input: blood. This sequence was found in a middle-aged woman in good health. CDR3 sequence (DNA): TGTGCCAGCAGTGAATGGGGGTCCTCAGATACGCAGTATTTT. This gives the protein CASSEWGSSDTQYF.